This TCR beta chain was identified in a study of blood T cell repertoires in COVID-19. Across the whole study: Donors in the United States, Italy and Spain gave samples during acute or convalescent COVID-19. PBMCs, B-cell-depleted T cells, or T cells were the source of the cDNA or gDNA that made up the material.

Participants reported their clinical history, and cohort assignment relied on those reports. Source study methods: From reference gene primer amplification, estimates of nucleated cell counts were derived. The table came from immunoSEQ multiplex PCR; TCRdb's copy has only in-frame clones and leaves some out. V and J calls and clone size are copied from that table; D and trimming were computed from the DNA. The data contain a few hundred thousand clones, around nine tenths of them singletons. V was cut by 3 bases and J by 4 bases, with 11 bases left in between. The CDR3 spans 14 residues. Germline V gene lookup returns CDR1 SGHRS and CDR2 YFSETQ.

The TCR was taken from a woman between 50 and 59 years old who had recovered from COVID-19. The sequenced material came from PBMCs or T cells enriched from blood (not recorded which). The chain combines TRBV5-1 with TRBJ1-3, with D possibly TRBD1 on 6 matching bases. CDR3 protein: CASSSGQRGNTIYF. The CDR3 nucleotides read TGCGCCAGCAGCTCCGGACAGAGAGGAAACACCATATATTTT.